Below, 20 T cell receptor beta chains from the same sample are listed, as sequenced in a study of shared clonotypes between healthy human individuals. TCRdb keeps only in-frame clones here, not all; method: immunoSEQ multiplex PCR. The repertoire has over a million clones, more than 95% of them found once; the top ten carry over 1%. Material for sequencing was naive CD4+ T cells sorted from blood. Subset of the sample: CD45RA+ positively selected. These receptors came from a man in his thirties or forties in good health.

The chain has TRBV27 and TRBJ2-5, with D hard to call. Germline assignment: CDR1 MNHEY and CDR2 SMNVEV (reference sequence). V was clipped by 4 bases and J by 0 bases, with 6 bases between them. This CDR3 comprises 13 residues. The CDR3 is CASSSQNQETQYF. In nucleotides, the CDR3 is TGTGCCAGCAGTTCCCAAAACCAAGAGACCCAGTACTTC.

The chain carries TRBV10-3 and TRBJ2-2; 10 nucleotides line up with TRBD2. J was trimmed by 6 bases and V by 0 bases; bases with no gene match: 4. The CDR3 runs 16 residues. Germline V gives CDR1 ENHRY, CDR2 SYGVKD. CDR3: CAISESLAGVSGELFF. In DNA, the CDR3 is TGTGCCATCAGTGAGTCCCTAGCGGGAGTGTCCGGGGAGCTGTTTTTT.

This clone was detected only once. The rearrangement uses TRBV6-6 and TRBJ2-4; unclear D gene. The V and J ends lost 8 bases and 0 bases respectively, with 11 bases between them. Looked up from germline, CDR1 is MNHNY and CDR2 is SVGAGI (reference sequence). The length of the CDR3 is 14 residues. CDR3 in DNA: TGTGCCAGCTCGACCGATCTAGCCAAAAACATTCAGTACTTC. It is translated as CASSTDLAKNIQYF.

This chain joins TRBV6-5 and TRBJ2-7; 11 bases are a match to TRBD2. This CDR3 has 13 residues. V dropped 8 bases and J dropped 6; count of bases not matched to a gene: 6. In germline, CDR1 is MNHEY, CDR2 SVGAGI. The DNA for the CDR3 is TGTGCCAGCCGTAGCGGGAGGGCCTTCGAGCAGTACTTC. This gives the protein CASRSGRAFEQYF.

This chain links TRBV14 with TRBJ2-6; D may be TRBD1 (6 bases). V lost 0 bases and J lost 2, with 14 bases in between. CDR3 length: 18 amino acids. Per the germline V gene, CDR1 is SGHDN and CDR2 is FVKESK. The chain's CDR3 is CASSQDRTGRPGANVLTF. In DNA form, the CDR3 reads TGTGCCAGCAGCCAAGATAGAACAGGGCGGCCTGGGGCCAACGTCCTGACTTTC.

The rearrangement uses TRBV6-5 and TRBJ2-7, with D maybe TRBD2 (5 bases). CDR1 and CDR2 from the germline V gene are MNHEY and SVGAGI. The CDR3 totals 15 residues. V gave up 0 bases and J gave up 3 bases, with 12 bases separating them. The CDR3 reads CASSYSPGFNYEQYF. The CDR3 coding sequence is TGTGCCAGCAGTTACTCCCCGGGATTTAACTACGAGCAGTACTTC.

This clone occurred once. Different DNA sequences within this sample yield the same CDR3. V gene TRBV6-1 combines with J gene TRBJ2-3; TRBD1 agrees at 8 bases. CDR1 is MNHNS and CDR2 is SASEGT in the germline V gene. The CDR3 covers 15 residues. After removal of 3 bases from V and 1 base from J, the junction contained 3 bases not matched to a gene. The CDR3 region is CASSEPGQGTDTQYF. CDR3 in DNA: TGTGCCAGCAGTGAGCCGGGACAGGGCACAGATACGCAGTATTTT.

The chain joins TRBV28 to TRBJ2-3; 7 nucleotides match TRBD1. Germline CDR1 is MDHEN and CDR2 is SYDVKM. The CDR3 spans 14 residues. With 8 bases clipped from V and 2 bases from J, the junction kept 7 bases outside the gene matches. The CDR3 sequence: CASPKDRYTDTQYF. In DNA, the CDR3 is TGTGCCAGCCCTAAGGACAGGTACACAGATACGCAGTATTTT.

The CDR3 spells CASSYRDRGFEQYF. Written as DNA, the CDR3 is TGTGCCAGCAGTTACCGGGACAGGGGGTTTGAGCAGTACTTC. V gene TRBV6-6 combines with J gene TRBJ2-7, with 11 positions matching TRBD1. The CDR3 has 14 amino acids. In germline, CDR1 is MNHNY, CDR2 SVGAGI (reference sequence). The ends lost 2 bases at V and 7 bases at J; junction bases unmatched: 4.

V is TRBV28 and J is TRBJ2-2; a possible D gene is TRBD2 (5 bases). CDR3 length: 15 amino acids. V was shortened by 8 bases and J by 6 bases, with 19 bases between the two germline ends. Germline values: CDR1 MDHEN, CDR2 SYDVKM. The CDR3 loop is CASVKPGERAGELFF. DNA for the CDR3: TGTGCCAGCGTAAAGCCCGGGGAAAGGGCCGGGGAGCTGTTTTTT.

V gene TRBV7-9 combines with J gene TRBJ1-2; TRBD1 matches 9 bases. V shed 5 bases, J shed 3 bases, and the junction held 16 bases outside the gene matches. The CDR3 spans 18 residues. CDR1 is SEHNR, CDR2 FQNEAQ, per germline (reference sequence). The CDR3 protein is CASSRMGPGQGTDYGYTF. CDR3 DNA: TGTGCCAGCAGCCGGATGGGGCCGGGACAGGGAACGGACTATGGCTACACCTTC.

CDR3 region: CASSSLDRDTDTQYF. CDR3 DNA sequence: TGTGCCAGCAGCTCCCTGGACAGGGACACAGATACGCAGTATTTT. This chain connects TRBV7-9 to TRBJ2-3; 8 bases agree with TRBD1. The V gene end was trimmed by 4 bases and the J gene end by 2 bases; junction bases not matched to a gene: 5. Per the germline V gene, CDR1 is SEHNR and CDR2 is FQNEAQ (reference sequence). The CDR3 spans 15 residues.

The rearrangement links TRBV28 to TRBJ2-1; 8 nucleotides agree with TRBD1. V trimming: 6 bases; J trimming: 1 base; junction bases outside the gene matches: 11. The V gene's germline CDR1 is MDHEN and CDR2 SYDVKM. CDR3 length: 17 residues. The CDR3 is CASSPGQGRSSYNEQFF. CDR3 bases: TGTGCCAGCAGCCCCGGACAGGGACGTAGTTCCTACAATGAGCAGTTCTTC.

The chain uses TRBV7-9 and TRBJ2-2; D may be TRBD1 (5 bases). Trimming took 4 bases from V and 2 from J, leaving 14 bases between them. CDR1 and CDR2 (germline): SEHNR, FQNEAQ (reference sequence). The CDR3 runs to 16 residues. This CDR3 reads CASSSYRRTNTGELFF. The CDR3 DNA is TGTGCCAGCAGCTCCTACCGGCGGACAAACACCGGGGAGCTGTTTTTT.

The rearrangement uses TRBV4-3 and TRBJ1-1; 7 positions agree with TRBD1. Germline V gene data show CDR1 as LGHNA and CDR2 as YSLEER. The length of the CDR3 is 14 residues. J gave up 0 bases and V 6 bases, and 4 bases lay outside the gene matches. The CDR3 nucleotides read TGCGCCAGCAGAATAGACAGGGTGAACACTGAAGCTTTCTTT. It encodes CASRIDRVNTEAFF.

As for this clone: One end of the junction does not line up with germline, which may come from a read error. The J gene is TRBJ2-7, the V gene TRBV6-1; D might be TRBD1 (6 bases). The CDR3 runs 11 residues. The germline V gene has CDR1 MNHNS and CDR2 SASEGT. The CDR3 spells CASSDRGRGGF. The CDR3 DNA follows: TGTGCCAGCAGTGATAGGGGCAGGGGCGGCTTC.

The chain carries TRBV27 and TRBJ2-3, with 9 positions matching TRBD2. The CDR3 runs 18 residues. Germline V gene data show CDR1 as MNHEY and CDR2 as SMNVEV (reference sequence). With V trimmed by 6 bases and J by 6 bases, 19 bases remained unmatched. CDR3 in DNA: TGTGCCAGCAGCCCCCGCTGGCAAGCGGGAGGCCCTCGGGATACGCAGTATTTT. Amino acids: CASSPRWQAGGPRDTQYF.

The chain recombines TRBV5-6 with TRBJ2-6, with no clear D. Germline lookup yields CDR1 SGHDT and CDR2 YYEEEE. The germline V and J ends were trimmed by 0 bases and 0 bases, with 10 bases remaining between them. The CDR3 runs to 17 residues. CDR3 DNA: TGTGCCAGCAGCTTGGCCGAAGGGCACTCTGGGGCCAACGTCCTGACTTTC. Its translation: CASSLAEGHSGANVLTF. Full variable domain (rest looked up from reference TRBV5-6 and TRBJ2-6): DAGVTQSPTHLIKTRGQQVTLRCSPKSGHDTVSWYQQALGQGPQFIFQYYEEEERQRGNFPDRFSGHQFPNYSSELNVNALLLGDSALYLCASSLAEGHSGANVLTFGAGSRLTVL.

The V gene is TRBV6-5, the J gene TRBJ2-7, with 9 bases fitting TRBD2. The CDR3 extends over 15 amino acids. V lost 2 bases and J lost 2; bases outside the gene matches: 4. CDR1 MNHEY and CDR2 SVGAGI come from the germline V gene. CDR3 coding DNA: TGTGCCAGCAGTTACGGCGGGAGGGAAACCTACGAGCAGTACTTC. It is translated as CASSYGGRETYEQYF.

The CDR3 bases are TGCGCCAGCAGCCAACCTAATAGGGAAGGTGGAAACACCATATATTTT. Translation gives CASSQPNREGGNTIYF. The chain combines TRBV5-1 with TRBJ1-3; D uncertain. The CDR3 sequence is 16 residues long. V was shortened by 4 bases and J by 3 bases, with 17 bases between the two germline ends. Germline-derived CDR1 and CDR2 are SGHRS and YFSETQ.